Shown below are 16 T cell receptor beta chains from a single sample sequenced in a study of CD8+CD57+ T cells in acquired aplastic anemia. Genomic DNA, serving as template, underwent TCR beta VDJ and CDR3 profiling. MiXCR, applied by TCRdb to the reads, yields one record per CDR3 protein. This table has over 150,000 distinct CDR3 sequences, around half appearing once. Individuals selected for sequencing had exhibited CD8+CD57+ cell expansion on flow cytometry. Sequences were obtained from sorted CD4+, CD8+, or CD8+CD57+ T cells (not recorded which) from PBMCs. Every receptor here comes from a human donor with aplastic anemia.

CDR3 region: CASSPRGQDNSPLHF. The CDR3 DNA sequence: TGTGCCAGCAGCCCCAGGGGACAGGATAATTCACCCCTCCACTTT. The chain recombines TRBV27 with TRBJ1-6; 8 bases fit TRBD1. The CDR3 extends over 15 amino acids. Germline CDR1 reads MNHEY; CDR2 reads SMNVEV (reference sequence). With V trimmed by 6 bases and J by 5 bases, 6 bases remained unmatched.

Ten or more counts support this clonotype. The chain employs TRBV28 and TRBJ1-5; 7 bases are a match to TRBD1. The germline CDR1 and CDR2 sequences are MDHEN and SYDVKM. This CDR3 region has 12 residues. V shed 6 bases and J 9 bases; nucleotides not matched to a gene: 5. In DNA form, the CDR3 reads TGTGCCAGCAGGTCACAGGGGCTGCCCCAGCATTTT. This encodes CASRSQGLPQHF.

This clonotype was observed at least ten times. This CDR3 is CASSPLGTGTFNYGYTF. CDR3 nucleotides: TGTGCCAGCAGCCCCCTGGGGACAGGGACCTTTAACTATGGCTACACCTTC. V usage is TRBV14 and J usage is TRBJ1-2, with 9 bases matching TRBD1. V shed 4 bases, J shed 1 base, and the junction held 10 bases outside the gene matches. Germline CDR1 reads SGHDN; CDR2 reads FVKESK. CDR3 length equals 17 residues.

The chain couples TRBV29-1 to TRBJ1-5, with no clear D. Germline V gives CDR1 SQVTM, CDR2 ANQGSEA. The CDR3 spans 14 residues. V gave up 4 bases and J gave up 5 bases, with 15 bases separating them. CDR3 in DNA: TGCAGCGTTGGAGCTCTTCGCAGGTATCAGCCCCAGCATTTT. Encoded protein: CSVGALRRYQPQHF.

Regarding this clonotype: This likely comes from a read error, as the CDR3 has no conserved phenylalanine or tryptophan at its end. The gene calls are TRBV5-6 and TRBJ2-3, with D perhaps given as TRBD1 or TRBD2 (6 bases each). The CDR3 is made up of 15 amino acids. Germline V gene data show CDR1 as SGHDT and CDR2 as YYEEEE. Trimming removed 1 base at V and 4 bases at J, with 13 bases between. In DNA, the CDR3 is TGTGCCAGCAGCTTGTCACAGGAGGGGGCAGATACGCAGTATCTT. Protein product: CASSLSQEGADTQYL.

The chain combines TRBV2 with TRBJ1-2; D gene ambiguous. CDR3 length: 10 residues. Germline V gene data show CDR1 as SNHLY and CDR2 as FYNNEI. V was shortened by 6 bases and J by 8 bases, with 7 bases between the two germline ends. CDR3 sequence (DNA): TGTGCCAGCAGCTCTCCGGGCTACACCTTC. Its translation is CASSSPGYTF.

This sequence joins TRBV12-3 or TRBV12-4 and TRBJ1-5; the match to TRBD1 covers 9 bases. This CDR3 contains 14 residues. V gave up 4 bases and J gave up 4 bases; unmatched junction bases: 2. CDR3 bases: TGTGCCAGCAGTTCGACAGGGGGAAATCAGCCCCAGCATTTT. Residues: CASSSTGGNQPQHF.

This sequence joins TRBV29-1 and TRBJ2-3; D is undetermined. V lost 5 bases and J lost 0, with 15 bases in between. Germline-derived CDR1 and CDR2 are SQVTM and ANQGSEA. The CDR3 is 15 amino acids. This CDR3 reads CSVLDLDASTDTQYF. For the CDR3, the DNA is TGCAGCGTTCTGGATCTAGACGCTAGCACAGATACGCAGTATTTT.

The genes are TRBV6-5 and TRBJ1-1; D is unresolved. V lost 4 bases and J 2 bases, leaving 11 bases between the germline ends. The germline CDR1 and CDR2 sequences are MNHEY and SVGAGI. The CDR3 length is 14 residues. For the CDR3, the DNA is TGTGCCAGCAGTTCGTTCCGGGCTAACACTGAAGCTTTCTTT. Its protein product is CASSSFRANTEAFF.

The V gene is TRBV14, the J gene TRBJ2-7; D is unresolved. V lost 6 bases and J lost 6, with 9 bases in between. CDR1 and CDR2 from the germline V gene are SGHDN and FVKESK. There are 11 residues in the CDR3. In nucleotides, the CDR3 is TGTGCCAGCAGTGAGGCGGCCGAGCAGTACTTC. Its translation: CASSEAAEQYF.

This chain links TRBV18 with TRBJ2-5; D ambiguous. Germline V lookup: CDR1 KGHSH, CDR2 LQKENI. The CDR3 has 16 amino acids. Trimming shortened V by 0 bases and J by 3 bases, and 14 bases separated the two germline ends. The CDR3 DNA reads as TGTGCCAGCTCACCACCCTTACCACGGCTAGAAGAGACCCAGTACTTC. It codes for CASSPPLPRLEETQYF.

About this clonotype itself: This sequence may be a read error, since a much larger clone differs from it by one base. This chain connects TRBV3-1 to TRBJ2-7; a weak D match, TRBD2 (6 bases). Germline CDR1 and CDR2: LGHDT and YNNKEL (reference sequence). The CDR3 loop spans 15 amino acids. This CDR3 reads CAGSPRAVTRTGQYF. CDR3 nucleotides: TGTGCCGGCAGCCCTAGGGCCGTGACTAGGACTGGGCAGTACTTC.

This clonotype was recorded once. The J gene is TRBJ2-7, the V gene TRBV5-5; 10 bases map to TRBD1. Germline V gene sequence: CDR1 SGHKS, CDR2 YYEKEE (reference sequence). J was trimmed by 5 bases and V by 0 bases; bases with no gene match: 5. CDR3 length: 15 residues. The CDR3 loop reads CASSLEGTGDHEQYF. CDR3 DNA: TGTGCCAGCAGCTTGGAGGGGACAGGGGACCACGAGCAGTACTTC.

This clonotype was seen ten or more times. This chain joins TRBV2 and TRBJ1-2; 12 bases line up with TRBD1. The CDR3 has 14 residues. Germline loops: CDR1 SNHLY, CDR2 FYNNEI. The junction had 7 bases not matched to a gene; V was cut back by 6 bases and J by 8 bases. In nucleotides, the CDR3 is TGTGCCAGCAGGGCCGGGACAGGGGGCGTAGGCTACACCTTC. Protein: CASRAGTGGVGYTF. Together with reference TRBV2 and TRBJ1-2, the CDR3 gives the full variable domain: EPEVTQTPSHQVTQMGQEVILRCVPISNHLYFYWYRQILGQKVEFLVSFYNNEISEKSEIFDDQFSVERPDGSNFTLKIRSTKLEDSAMYFCASRAGTGGVGYTFGSGTRLTVV.

This clonotype was seen a handful of times. The chain joins TRBV15 to TRBJ2-7, with D tentatively TRBD1 or TRBD2 (5 bases each). The germline CDR1 and CDR2 sequences are LNHNV and YYDKDF (reference sequence). Trimming cost V 4 bases and J 2 bases, with 9 bases left between them. This CDR3 region has 13 residues. CDR3 sequence: CATSTGHPYEQYF. CDR3 DNA sequence: TGTGCCACCAGCACGGGGCATCCCTACGAGCAGTACTTC.

V gene TRBV20-1 combines with J gene TRBJ2-5, with a tentative D call TRBD2 (5 bases). The CDR3 loop spans 12 amino acids. Trimming pared 5 bases from V and 6 bases from J, leaving 13 bases between. Looked up from germline, CDR1 is DFQATT and CDR2 is SNEGSKA (reference sequence). The CDR3 nucleotides are TGCAGTGCTCAAGCCGGGAAGCAGACCCAGTACTTC. This gives the protein CSAQAGKQTQYF.